The TCR beta chain under discussion was sequenced for a study of T cell responses to AZD1222 COVID-19 vaccine. At the level of the study: Second doses were pooled across both intervals (about 4 or about 12 weeks). Study findings and constraints: Most donors were white British and more were female, and clonal diversity was possibly underestimated.

Concerning this clone: Its antigen remains unknown.

Here immunoSEQ multiplex PCR was the method, and the copy in TCRdb shows in-frame clones only, minus some. The top ten clones hold 3.2% of a sample with 100,000 to 120,000 clones, 70% to 90% of them seen once. This TCR derives from an adult in good health. The sample here was peripheral blood, taken on day 0 of AZD1222 vaccination.

CDR3 coding DNA: TGTGCCAGCAGTTTTCAGCAAGAGACCCAGTACTTC. Its translation: CASSFQQETQYF. The chain joins TRBV6-5 to TRBJ2-5; D is uncertain. Looked up from germline, CDR1 is MNHEY and CDR2 is SVGAGI. The CDR3 is 12 residues long. V was cut by 4 bases and J by 2 bases, with 5 bases left in between.